The clone carrying this T cell receptor (beta chain) was detected many times. Its antigen remains unknown. Each CDR3 protein gets one entry after TCRdb re-called the 5' RACE reads with MiXCR. The repertoire holds around 960,000 distinct CDR3 sequences, with roughly an eighth as singletons. This sample is drawn from a study of identical twins. The V gene's germline CDR1 is SQVTM and CDR2 ANQGSEA. The CDR3 has 13 amino acids. The V and J ends lost 6 bases and 9 bases, in that order; junction bases with no gene match: 6. Findings and caveats of the study: Beta clonotypes that were abundant in cord blood contained fewer insertions, a pattern absent from memory repertoires.

This sample also belongs to another study, concerning yellow fever vaccine responses in identical twins.

The TCR comes from a woman between 18 and 29 years old in good health. Sequencing was done on a sample of PBMCs. V is TRBV29-1 and J is TRBJ2-1; 12 bases line up with TRBD1. CDR3 nucleotides: TGCAGCGTGACGGGACAGGGGGCGGGTGAGCAGTTCTTC. Its protein product is CSVTGQGAGEQFF.